This T cell receptor beta chain emerged from a study of shared clonotypes between healthy human individuals. Points from the study as a whole: Non-shared clonotypes displayed generation probabilities falling below those of clonotypes present in all four donors.

Turning to this clone: As yet, its antigen is unknown.

The V gene end was trimmed by 3 bases and the J gene end by 5 bases; junction bases not matched to a gene: 4. CDR1 MNHEY and CDR2 SMNVEV come from the germline V gene (reference sequence). This CDR3 contains 13 residues. Subsets obtained from CD4+ cells comprised CD45RA+ naive and CD45RA-negative memory cells. DNA at about 200 ng, 25,000 to 30,000 T cell genomes, went into sorted-subset replicate PCRs. Here immunoSEQ multiplex PCR was the method, and the copy in TCRdb shows in-frame clones only, minus some. The sample carries around 1,100,000 clones, 70% to 80% recorded once. This chain links TRBV27 with TRBJ2-7, with 7 bases that match TRBD2. Sequenced material: memory CD4+ T cells from PBMCs. Regarding subset: CD45RA-negative fraction. The clonotype was recovered from a man in his late teens or twenties in good health. Some clones in this sample may be carry-over from other donors' samples. The CDR3 nucleotides are TGTGCCAGCAGTTTGACTAGCCCCCACGAGCAGTACTTC. It yields the protein CASSLTSPHEQYF.